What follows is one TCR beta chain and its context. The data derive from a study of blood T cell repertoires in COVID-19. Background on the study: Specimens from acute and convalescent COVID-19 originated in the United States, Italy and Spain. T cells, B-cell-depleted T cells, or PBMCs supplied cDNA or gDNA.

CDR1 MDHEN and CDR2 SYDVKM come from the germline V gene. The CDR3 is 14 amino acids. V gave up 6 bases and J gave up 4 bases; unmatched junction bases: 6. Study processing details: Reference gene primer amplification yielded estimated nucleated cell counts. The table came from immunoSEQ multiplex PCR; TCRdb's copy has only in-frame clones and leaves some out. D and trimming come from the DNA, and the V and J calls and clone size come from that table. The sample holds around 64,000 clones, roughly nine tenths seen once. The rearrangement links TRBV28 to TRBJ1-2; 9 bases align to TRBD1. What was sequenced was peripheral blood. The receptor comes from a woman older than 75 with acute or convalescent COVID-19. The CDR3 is CASRTGTGPYGYTF. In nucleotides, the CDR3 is TGTGCCAGCAGAACCGGGACAGGGCCCTATGGCTACACCTTC.